This TCR beta chain was observed in a study of T cells of healthy individuals. Germline V gives CDR1 MNHNS, CDR2 SASEGT. The CDR3 runs to 14 residues. V lost 10 bases, J lost 1 base, and 9 bases stayed unmatched. Each CDR3 protein gets one entry after TCRdb re-called the 5' RACE reads with MiXCR. The sample shows 90,000 to 100,000 distinct CDR3 sequences, 15% to 20% of them seen only once. The clonotype was recovered from a human donor in good health. The chain is built from TRBV6-1 and TRBJ2-7; 8 nucleotides match TRBD1. In DNA form, the CDR3 reads TGTGCCACGACCTACAGGGGGTTTTCCTACGAGCAGTACTTC. It specifies CATTYRGFSYEQYF.